This is a list of T cell receptor beta chains from one sample in a study of T cell responses to AZD1222 COVID-19 vaccine. Only in-frame clones appear in the TCRdb table, and some are missing; sequencing was by immunoSEQ multiplex PCR. The table records roughly 67,000 clones, around nine tenths of them present only once. Material: peripheral blood, obtained on day 0 of AZD1222 vaccination. The receptors shown here come from an adult in good health. The CDR3 runs from the conserved cysteine through the conserved F or W. D genes are given only for firm matches. Expanded clones get a size class; other rows say once, few or many, or leave the size out.

TRBV2,TRBD1,.,TRBJ1-2,TGTGCCAGCGTCCAGGGGGGTAACTATGGCTACACCTTC,CASVQGGNYGYTF
TRBV6-4,.,.,TRBJ2-2,TGTGCCAGCAGCGCAGACTGGTACACCGGGGAGCTGTTTTTT,CASSADWYTGELFF
TRBV29-1,TRBD2,.,TRBJ2-5,TGCAGCGTAACTCGGACTAGCGTGATGGAGACCCAGTACTTC,CSVTRTSVMETQYF
TRBV6-2/TRBV6-3,TRBD2,.,TRBJ2-7,TGTGCCAGCAGTTCCCCCGCGGGAGTCTCATACGAGCAGTACTTC,CASSSPAGVSYEQYF
TRBV29-1,.,.,TRBJ2-7,TGCAGCGGGGGACGGACATCCTACGAGCAGTACTTC,CSGGRTSYEQYF
TRBV18,.,once,TRBJ1-2,TGTGCCAGCTCACCCCCGAATACTAACTCTAACTATGGCTACACCTTC,CASSPPNTNSNYGYTF
TRBV18,.,.,TRBJ1-1,TGTGCCAGCTCTCCTACAGGCTTTACTGAAGCTTTCTTT,CASSPTGFTEAFF
TRBV6-2/TRBV6-3,.,.,TRBJ2-7,TGTGCCAGCAGTTACGGCTGGGACACCTCCTACGAGCAGTACTTC,CASSYGWDTSYEQYF
TRBV25-1,.,.,TRBJ2-3,TGTGCCAGCAGTGTTGGGCGGGTATTATTCACAGATACGCAGTATTTT,CASSVGRVLFTDTQYF
TRBV4-3,TRBD2,.,TRBJ2-3,TGCGCCAGCAGCCAAGAACTAGCGGGAGGCACAGATACGCAGTATTTT,CASSQELAGGTDTQYF
TRBV28,.,.,TRBJ2-6,TGTGCCAGCAGTTTCCGCGCGGGGATCCTCTCGATATCTGGGGCCAACGTCCTGACTTTC,CASSFRAGILSISGANVLTF
TRBV28,TRBD2,.,TRBJ2-7,TGTGCCAGCATTTCAGGAGCTAGCGGAGACTACGAGCAGTACTTC,CASISGASGDYEQYF
TRBV14,TRBD1,.,TRBJ1-2,TGTGCCAGCAGCCGTGAAAGTCTTGTGGGACAGAGATATGGCTACACCTTC,CASSRESLVGQRYGYTF
TRBV19,.,.,TRBJ2-7,TGTGCCAGTAGTATTTTGCCCCAGGGATCGGGCGAGCAGTACTTC,CASSILPQGSGEQYF
TRBV5-6,.,.,TRBJ1-5,TGTGCCAGCAGCTTGGCACAGGCGTATCAGCCCCAGCATTTT,CASSLAQAYQPQHF
TRBV5-1,.,.,TRBJ2-1,TGCGCCAGCAGCTTGTCCCGGGAGCTTGAGCAGTTCTTC,CASSLSRELEQFF
TRBV27,TRBD1,.,TRBJ1-4,TGTGCCAGCTTAAGGGTCGGGACAGCTAATGAAAAACTGTTTTTT,CASLRVGTANEKLFF
TRBV11-2,TRBD2,.,TRBJ2-7,TGTGCCAGCAGCTTATCGGCGGGAGACTACGAGCAGTACTTC,CASSLSAGDYEQYF
TRBV12-5,TRBD1,.,TRBJ1-1,TGTGCTAGTGGTTTGGTGACAGGGGGAAACACTGAAGCTTTCTTT,CASGLVTGGNTEAFF
TRBV21-1,.,.,TRBJ2-7,TGTGCCAGCAGCGCCCATAGCGGGAGAAGTTCCTACGAGCAGTACTTC,CASSAHSGRSSYEQYF
TRBV19,.,.,TRBJ2-3,TGTGCCAGTAGTAGACGAACAGGGGGGGGCACAGATACGCAGTATTTT,CASSRRTGGGTDTQYF
TRBV28,TRBD2,.,TRBJ2-7,TGTGCCAGCGGACTAGCGGGATCCCGGGTCTCCTACGAGCAGTACTTC,CASGLAGSRVSYEQYF
TRBV7-9,.,.,TRBJ2-7,TGTGCCAGCAGCTCAGGGACGTTTAGCTCCTACGAGCAGTACTTC,CASSSGTFSSYEQYF
TRBV9,.,.,TRBJ1-2,TGTGCCAGCAGCGTATTGTTTGAGGGGGTGGAAGGCTACACCTTC,CASSVLFEGVEGYTF
TRBV15,.,.,TRBJ1-3,TGTGCCACCAGCAGAGATCAGGGACCGGGAAACACCATATATTTT,CATSRDQGPGNTIYF
TRBV6-5,.,.,TRBJ1-1,TGTGCCAGCAGTTACTCTACGGGGGGAGCAACTGAAGCTTTCTTT,CASSYSTGGATEAFF
TRBV2,.,.,TRBJ1-5,TGTGCCAGCAGTGAAGCTAGGACGGAACCGGCACCCCAGCATTTT,CASSEARTEPAPQHF
TRBV5-1,TRBD1,once,TRBJ2-2,TGCGCCAGCAGCCCCTCCCCCAGGGGGCGGACCGGGGAGCTGTTTTTT,CASSPSPRGRTGELFF
TRBV15,.,once,TRBJ2-2,TGTGCCACCAGCAGAAACCCTCAACTTAGCGGCGAGCTGTTTTTT,CATSRNPQLSGELFF
TRBV7-2,.,few,TRBJ2-7,TGTGCCAGCAGCTGGGCCACAAGTTACGAGCAGTACTTC,CASSWATSYEQYF
TRBV5-1,.,.,TRBJ1-4,TGCGCCAGCAGCACAGGGTCGGCTTATGAAAAACTGTTTTTT,CASSTGSAYEKLFF
TRBV4-3,.,few,TRBJ1-3,TGCGCCAGCAGCCAAGATTGGGTGGGCTCTGGAAACACCATATATTTT,CASSQDWVGSGNTIYF
TRBV29-1,.,.,TRBJ1-1,TGCAGCGTTGAGGGAAACACTGAAGCTTTCTTT,CSVEGNTEAFF
TRBV14,.,.,TRBJ1-1,TGTGCCAGCAGCCAATTGAACAGGGTCTTAAACACTGAAGCTTTCTTT,CASSQLNRVLNTEAFF
TRBV5-8,.,.,TRBJ1-5,TGTGCCAGCACCTATAGGGAATTCAATCAGCCCCAGCATTTT,CASTYREFNQPQHF
TRBV29-1,.,.,TRBJ1-3,TGCAGCGCTGAAGTTCCGGGACTGTCGTATGCTGGAAACACCATATATTTT,CSAEVPGLSYAGNTIYF
TRBV28,.,.,TRBJ1-6,TGTGCCAGCAGGACAGTGTATAATTCACCCCTCCACTTT,CASRTVYNSPLHF
TRBV7-8,.,.,TRBJ1-6,TGTGCCAGCAGCTTACGGACCTATAATTCACCCCTCCACTTT,CASSLRTYNSPLHF
TRBV18,TRBD1,.,TRBJ1-1,TGTGCCAGCTCACCAATCCGGGACAGGGGGCTGGACAGCACTGAAGCTTTCTTT,CASSPIRDRGLDSTEAFF
TRBV5-1,.,.,TRBJ2-3,TGCGCCAGCAGCTTACAGGCCACCACAGATACGCAGTATTTT,CASSLQATTDTQYF
TRBV18,TRBD2,.,TRBJ2-1,TGTGCCAGCTCACCCAGCGGCGGGAGGTTCTACAATGAGCAGTTCTTC,CASSPSGGRFYNEQFF
TRBV11-2,.,.,TRBJ2-2,TGTGCCAGCAGCTTAACCCTCGGGAGTGCCGGGGAGCTGTTTTTT,CASSLTLGSAGELFF
TRBV2,.,once,TRBJ2-3,TGTGCCAGCAGTGGCTACTCTGATACGCAGTATTTT,CASSGYSDTQYF
TRBV6-2/TRBV6-3,TRBD1,few,TRBJ2-2,TGTGCCAGCACCCCGGGGACAGGGGTTTATGGGGAGCTGTTTTTT,CASTPGTGVYGELFF
TRBV7-2,TRBD2,.,TRBJ2-3,TGTGCCAGCAGCTTGACTAGCGGGAGGGCAGATACGCAGTATTTT,CASSLTSGRADTQYF